This T cell receptor (beta chain) appears in the sequencing data of a study of cytomegalovirus exposure and HLA in healthy donors. Findings and caveats of the study: Prior analysis indicated that the majority of TCR beta V segments exhibited productivity approximately 87% or approximately 30% of the time. The study labeled fewer than 200 TCR beta chains cytomegalovirus-associated.

The PCR was carried out with 60 Vbeta primers and 13 Jbeta primers. Sequencing used immunoSEQ multiplex PCR; TCRdb keeps in-frame clones, though not all of them. The sample consists of approximately 100,000 clones, about 70% of them appearing once. This clone was seen a single time. Antigen: not known. The CDR3 is 13 residues long. Germline V lookup: CDR1 GTSNPN, CDR2 SVGIG (reference sequence). Trimming stripped 0 bases from V and 6 bases from J, with 12 bases between. The source of this sequence is a woman in her forties or fifties in good health and CMV-seropositive. The chain recombines TRBV30 with TRBJ2-7; D is perhaps TRBD2 (5 bases). The sample comprised PBMCs. The CDR3 coding sequence is TGTGCCTGGAGTGTACCTAGAGGGCGCGAGCAGTACTTC. Its translation: CAWSVPRGREQYF. Full variable domain (outside the CDR3, taken from reference TRBV30 and TRBJ2-7): SQTIHQWPATLVQPVGSPLSLECTVEGTSNPNLYWYRQAAGRGLQLLFYSVGIGQISSEVPQNLSASRPQDRQFILSSKKLLLSDSGFYLCAWSVPRGREQYFGPGTRLTVT.